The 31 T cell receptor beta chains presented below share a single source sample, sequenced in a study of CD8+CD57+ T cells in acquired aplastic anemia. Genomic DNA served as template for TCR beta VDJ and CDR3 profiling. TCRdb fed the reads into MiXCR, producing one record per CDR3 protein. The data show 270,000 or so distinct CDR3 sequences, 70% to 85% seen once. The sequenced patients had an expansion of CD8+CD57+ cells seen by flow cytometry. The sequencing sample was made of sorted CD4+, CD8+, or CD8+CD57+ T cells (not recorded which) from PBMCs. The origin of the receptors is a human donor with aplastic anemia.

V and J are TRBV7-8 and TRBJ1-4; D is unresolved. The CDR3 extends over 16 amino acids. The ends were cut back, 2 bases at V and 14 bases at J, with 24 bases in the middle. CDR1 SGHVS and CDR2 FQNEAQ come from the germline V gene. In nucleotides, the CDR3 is TGTGCCAGCAGCTTAATCGGAAGTCCGCACACGGAGAATCTGTTTTTT. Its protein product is CASSLIGSPHTENLFF.

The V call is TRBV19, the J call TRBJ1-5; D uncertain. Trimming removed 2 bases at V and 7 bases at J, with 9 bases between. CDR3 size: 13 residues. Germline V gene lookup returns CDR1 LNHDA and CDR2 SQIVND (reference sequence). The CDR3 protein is CASSITWNQPQHF. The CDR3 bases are TGTGCCAGTAGTATAACATGGAACCAGCCCCAGCATTTT.

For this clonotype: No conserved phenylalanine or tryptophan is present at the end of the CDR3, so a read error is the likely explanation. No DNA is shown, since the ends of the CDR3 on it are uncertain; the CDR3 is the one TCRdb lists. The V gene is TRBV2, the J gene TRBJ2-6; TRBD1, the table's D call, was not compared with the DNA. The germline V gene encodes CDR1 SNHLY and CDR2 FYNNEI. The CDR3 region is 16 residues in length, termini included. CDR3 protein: CASSDGGIHEHIFGPV.

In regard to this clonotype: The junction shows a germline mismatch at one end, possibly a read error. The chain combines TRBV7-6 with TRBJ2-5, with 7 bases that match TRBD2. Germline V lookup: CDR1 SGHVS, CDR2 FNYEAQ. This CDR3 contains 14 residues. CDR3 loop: CATTLGRVPARANF. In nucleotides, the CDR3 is TGTGCCACCACCCTAGGGAGGGTCCCCGCTAGGGCCAACTTC. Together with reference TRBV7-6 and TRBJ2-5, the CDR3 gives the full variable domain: GAGVSQSPRYKVTKRGQDVALRCDPISGHVSLYWYRQALGQGPEFLTYFNYEAQQDKSGLPNDRFSAERPEGSISTLTIQRTEQRDSAMYRCATTLGRVPARANFGPGTRLLVL.

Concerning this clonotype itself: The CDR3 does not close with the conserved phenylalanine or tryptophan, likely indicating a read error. CDR3 sequence reads: CASGDGGTETQYC. CDR3 DNA: TGTGCCAGCGGGGACGGGGGCACAGAGACTCAGTATTGT. The chain recombines TRBV2 with TRBJ2-3; TRBD1 or TRBD2 may be the D gene (6 bases each). Trimming shortened V by 8 bases and J by 12 bases, and 21 bases separated the two germline ends. The CDR3 runs to 13 residues. The germline CDR1 and CDR2 sequences are SNHLY and FYNNEI.

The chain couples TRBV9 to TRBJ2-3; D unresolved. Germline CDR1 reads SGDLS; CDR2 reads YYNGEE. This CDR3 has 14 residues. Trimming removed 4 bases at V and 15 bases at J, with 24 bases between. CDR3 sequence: CASSFTGALSRHYF. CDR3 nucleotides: TGTGCCAGCAGCTTTACGGGCGCACTGAGCAGGCATTATTTT.

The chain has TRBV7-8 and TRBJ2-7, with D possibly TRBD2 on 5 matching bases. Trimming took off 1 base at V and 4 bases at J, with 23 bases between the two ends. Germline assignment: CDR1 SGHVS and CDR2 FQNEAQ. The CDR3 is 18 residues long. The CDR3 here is CASSLDGGPATLYYEQYV. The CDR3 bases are TGTGCCAGCAGCTTAGATGGAGGTCCCGCAACGCTGTATTACGAGCAGTACGTC.

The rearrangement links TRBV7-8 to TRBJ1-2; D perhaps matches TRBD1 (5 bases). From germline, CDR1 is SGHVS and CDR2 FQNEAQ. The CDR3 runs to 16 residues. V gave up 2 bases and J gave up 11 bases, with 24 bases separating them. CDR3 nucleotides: TGTGCCAGCAGCTTACCGGGAGGGGCCGGTGACCATGATTACACCTTC. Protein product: CASSLPGGAGDHDYTF.

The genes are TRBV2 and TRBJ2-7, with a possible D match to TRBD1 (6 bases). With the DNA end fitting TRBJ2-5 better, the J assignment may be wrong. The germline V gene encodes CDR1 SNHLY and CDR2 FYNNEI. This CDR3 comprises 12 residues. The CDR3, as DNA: TGTGCCACCCACCAGGGGCATGGGACCCAGTACTTC. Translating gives CATHQGHGTQYF.

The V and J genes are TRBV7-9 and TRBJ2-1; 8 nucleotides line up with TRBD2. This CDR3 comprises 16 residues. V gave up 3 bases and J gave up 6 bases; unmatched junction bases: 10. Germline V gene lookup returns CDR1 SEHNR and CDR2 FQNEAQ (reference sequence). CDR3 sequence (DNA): TGTGCCAGCAGCTTTGAAAGAAGCGGGGGCTGCAATGAGCAGTTCTTC. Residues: CASSFERSGGCNEQFF.

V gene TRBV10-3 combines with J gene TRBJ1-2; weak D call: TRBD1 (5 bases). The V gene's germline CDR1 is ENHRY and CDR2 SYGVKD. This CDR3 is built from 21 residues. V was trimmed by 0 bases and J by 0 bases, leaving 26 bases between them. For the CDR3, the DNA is TGTGCCATCAGTGAGTCGAAGTCTCTCGGTCAGGCGCGGACAACTAACTATGGCTACACCTTC. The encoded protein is CAISESKSLGQARTTNYGYTF.

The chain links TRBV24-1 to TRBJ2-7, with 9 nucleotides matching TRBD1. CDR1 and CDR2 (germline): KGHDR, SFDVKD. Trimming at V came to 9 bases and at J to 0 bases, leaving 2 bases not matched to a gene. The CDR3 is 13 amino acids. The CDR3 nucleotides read TGTGCCACCGGACAGGGGTGCTCCTACGAGCAGTACGTC. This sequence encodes CATGQGCSYEQYV.

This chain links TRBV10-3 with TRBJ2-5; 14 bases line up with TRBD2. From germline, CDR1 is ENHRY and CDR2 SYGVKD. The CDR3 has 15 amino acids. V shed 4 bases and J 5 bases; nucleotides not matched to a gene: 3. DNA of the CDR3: TGTGCCATCAGTGGGACTAGCGGGGGGCTGGAGACCCAGTACTTC. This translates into CAISGTSGGLETQYF.

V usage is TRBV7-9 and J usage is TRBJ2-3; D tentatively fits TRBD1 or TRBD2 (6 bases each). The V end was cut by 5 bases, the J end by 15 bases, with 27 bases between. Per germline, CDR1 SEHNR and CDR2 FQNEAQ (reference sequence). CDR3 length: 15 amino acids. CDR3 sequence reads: CASSPMGGYGYTFYF. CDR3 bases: TGTGCCAGCAGCCCTATGGGGGGCTATGGCTACACCTTCTATTTT.

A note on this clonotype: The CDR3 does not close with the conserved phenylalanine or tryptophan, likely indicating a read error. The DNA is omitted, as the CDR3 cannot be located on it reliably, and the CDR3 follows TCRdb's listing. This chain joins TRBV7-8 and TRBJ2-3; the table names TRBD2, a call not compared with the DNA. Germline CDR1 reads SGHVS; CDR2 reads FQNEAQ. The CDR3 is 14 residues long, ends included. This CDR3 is CASSLAGGPAQQSQ.

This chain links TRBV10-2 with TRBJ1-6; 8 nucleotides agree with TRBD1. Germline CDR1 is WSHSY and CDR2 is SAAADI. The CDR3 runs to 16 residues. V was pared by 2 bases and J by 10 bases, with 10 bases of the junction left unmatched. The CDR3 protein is CASSEPGQVGDSPLHF. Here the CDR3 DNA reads TGCGCCAGCAGTGAGCCGGGACAGGTTGGGGACTCACCCCTCCACTTT.

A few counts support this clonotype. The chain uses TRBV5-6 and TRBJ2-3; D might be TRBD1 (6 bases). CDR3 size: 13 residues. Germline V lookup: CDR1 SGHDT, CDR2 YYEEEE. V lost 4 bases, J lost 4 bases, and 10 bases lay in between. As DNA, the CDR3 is TGTGCCAGCAGCCTCCGGACAGCAGATACGCAGTATTTT. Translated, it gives CASSLRTADTQYF.

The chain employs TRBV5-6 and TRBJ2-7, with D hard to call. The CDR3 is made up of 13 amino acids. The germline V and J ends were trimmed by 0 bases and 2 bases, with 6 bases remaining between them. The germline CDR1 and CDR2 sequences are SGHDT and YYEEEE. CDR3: CASSLETAYEQYF. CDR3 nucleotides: TGTGCCAGCAGCTTGGAGACGGCCTACGAGCAGTACTTC.

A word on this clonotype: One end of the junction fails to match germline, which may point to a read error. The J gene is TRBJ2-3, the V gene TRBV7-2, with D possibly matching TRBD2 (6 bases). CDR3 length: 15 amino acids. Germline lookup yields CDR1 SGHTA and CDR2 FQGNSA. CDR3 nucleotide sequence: TGCGCCAGCAGCTTCAGCGGAGGCGGGGTAGAGACGCAGTATTTT. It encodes CASSFSGGGVETQYF.

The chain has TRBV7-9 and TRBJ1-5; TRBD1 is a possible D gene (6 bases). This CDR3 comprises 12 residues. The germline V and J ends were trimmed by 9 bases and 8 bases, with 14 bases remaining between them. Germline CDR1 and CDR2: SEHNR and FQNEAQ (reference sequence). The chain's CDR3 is CARRLDSEPQHF. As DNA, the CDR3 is TGTGCCAGACGCCTGGACAGTGAGCCCCAGCATTTT. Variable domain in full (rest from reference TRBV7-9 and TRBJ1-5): DTGVSQNPRHKITKRGQNVTFRCDPISEHNRLYWYRQTLGQGPEFLTYFQNEAQLEKSRLLSDRFSAERPKGSFSTLEIQRTEQGDSAMYLCARRLDSEPQHFGDGTRLSIL.

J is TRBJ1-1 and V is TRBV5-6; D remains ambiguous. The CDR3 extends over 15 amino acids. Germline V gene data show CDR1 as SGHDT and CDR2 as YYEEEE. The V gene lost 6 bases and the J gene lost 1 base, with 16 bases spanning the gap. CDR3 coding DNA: TGTGCCAGCACTGGTGGCGCTATGGCGAACACTGAAGCTTTCTTT. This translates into CASTGGAMANTEAFF.

The CDR3 nucleotides are TGTGCCAGCAGCAGAGTCCGAGGGCGAGAGCGGCAGTACTTC. Protein product: CASSRVRGRERQYF. The V and J genes are TRBV9 and TRBJ2-5; TRBD2 is a possible D gene (5 bases). The CDR3 runs 14 residues. Trimming took 4 bases from V and 11 from J, leaving 21 bases between them. Germline V CDR1 and CDR2: SGDLS, YYNGEE.

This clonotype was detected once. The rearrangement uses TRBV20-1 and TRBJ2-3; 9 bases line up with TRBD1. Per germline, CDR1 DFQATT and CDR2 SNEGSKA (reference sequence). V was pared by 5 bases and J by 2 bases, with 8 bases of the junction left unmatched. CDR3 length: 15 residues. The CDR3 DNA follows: TGCAGTGCTGTGGGCGGGGACAGGGACACAGATACGCAGTATTTT. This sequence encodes CSAVGGDRDTDTQYF.

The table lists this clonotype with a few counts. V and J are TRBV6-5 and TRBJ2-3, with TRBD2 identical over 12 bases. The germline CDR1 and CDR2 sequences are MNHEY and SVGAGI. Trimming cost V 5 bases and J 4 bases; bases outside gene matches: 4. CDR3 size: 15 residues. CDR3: CASSGTSGSSDTQYF. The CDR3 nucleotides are TGTGCCAGCAGTGGGACTAGCGGGTCTTCAGATACGCAGTATTTT.

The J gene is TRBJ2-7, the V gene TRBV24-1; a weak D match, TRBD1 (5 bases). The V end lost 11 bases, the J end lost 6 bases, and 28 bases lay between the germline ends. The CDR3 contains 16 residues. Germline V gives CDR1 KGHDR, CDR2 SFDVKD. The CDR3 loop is CASREPGQAKLVEQYV. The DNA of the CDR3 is TGTGCCAGCAGGGAACCGGGCCAGGCGAAACTGGTCGAGCAGTACGTC.

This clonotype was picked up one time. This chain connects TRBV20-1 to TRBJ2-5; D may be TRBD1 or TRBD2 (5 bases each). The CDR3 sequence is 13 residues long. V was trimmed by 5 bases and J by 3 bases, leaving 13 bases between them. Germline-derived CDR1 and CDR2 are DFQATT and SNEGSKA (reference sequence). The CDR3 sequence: CSAPSVGEETQYF. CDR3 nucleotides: TGCAGTGCTCCCTCAGTGGGGGAAGAGACCCAGTACTTC.

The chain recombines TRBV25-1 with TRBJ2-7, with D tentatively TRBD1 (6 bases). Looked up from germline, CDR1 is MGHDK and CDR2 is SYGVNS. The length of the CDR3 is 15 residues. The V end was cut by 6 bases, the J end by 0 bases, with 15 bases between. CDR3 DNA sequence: TGTGCCAGCAGCCGGACAGTAGCCGCCTCCTACGAGCAGTACTTC. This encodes CASSRTVAASYEQYF.

CDR3 DNA sequence: TGTGCCACCAGCAACCGTATCGGGAACACTGAAGCTTTCTTT. Protein: CATSNRIGNTEAFF. The gene calls are TRBV15 and TRBJ1-1; no clear D. The CDR3 sequence is 14 residues long. Trimming left V 4 bases short and J 1 base short, with 10 bases between. CDR1 and CDR2 from the germline V gene are LNHNV and YYDKDF (reference sequence).

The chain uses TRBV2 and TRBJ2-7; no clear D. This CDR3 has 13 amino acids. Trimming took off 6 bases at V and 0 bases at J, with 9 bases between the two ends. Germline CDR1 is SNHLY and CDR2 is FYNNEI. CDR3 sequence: CASRACDSYEQYF. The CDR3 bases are TGTGCCAGCAGGGCCTGCGACTCCTACGAGCAGTACTTC.

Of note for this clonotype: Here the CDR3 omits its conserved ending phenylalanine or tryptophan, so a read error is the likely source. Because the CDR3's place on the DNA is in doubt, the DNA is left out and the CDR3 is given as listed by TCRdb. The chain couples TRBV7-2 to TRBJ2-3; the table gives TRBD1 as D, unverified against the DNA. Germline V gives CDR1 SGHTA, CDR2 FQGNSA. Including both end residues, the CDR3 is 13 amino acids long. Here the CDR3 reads CASSLASLGQQET.

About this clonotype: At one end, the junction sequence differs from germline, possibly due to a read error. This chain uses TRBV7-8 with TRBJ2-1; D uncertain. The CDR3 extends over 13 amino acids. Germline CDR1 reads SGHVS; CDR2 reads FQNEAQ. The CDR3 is CASSLAGIPEQHF. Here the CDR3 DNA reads TGTGCCAGCAGCTTAGCGGGGATCCCCGAGCAGCACTTC.